The source of this T cell receptor beta chain is a study of T cell responses to AZD1222 COVID-19 vaccine. Study results and caveats: Donors skewed white British and female; clonal diversity was possibly underestimated. Only a handful of AZD1222 recipients, several in all, had baseline seropositivity. Spike-specific TCR breadth rose after two AZD1222 doses, and depth rose as well.

This CDR3 comprises 11 residues. The germline CDR1 and CDR2 sequences are SGHRS and YFSETQ. V shed 6 bases and J shed 5 bases, with 9 bases lying between them. The protocol was immunoSEQ multiplex PCR, while the TCRdb copy is restricted to in-frame clones and leaves out a portion. The table includes 100,000 to 150,000 clones, 91% detected once. A remark on this clone: What it recognizes is unknown.

The sample was peripheral blood, taken 28 days after the second AZD1222 dose. The V gene is TRBV5-1, the J gene TRBJ2-7; D is uncertain. This clonotype originated in an adult who received the AZD1222 COVID-19 vaccine. Here the CDR3 DNA reads TGCGCCAGCACTCTGGGGAACGAGCAGTACTTC. As protein: CASTLGNEQYF.